The present T cell receptor (beta chain) was sequenced within a study of T cells in Graves' hyperthyroidism and ophthalmopathy. Study information: The blood sample was taken at first diagnosis, before treatment began.

Germline V lookup: CDR1 MDHEN, CDR2 SYDVKM. The CDR3 is made up of 21 amino acids. V dropped 5 bases and J dropped 0; count of bases not matched to a gene: 18. RNA transcripts served as the template for amplifying TCR beta CDR3 regions. The HTBI set primed first-round TCR CDR3 RT-PCR. TCRdb reprocessed the multiplex PCR reads with MiXCR, giving one entry per CDR3 protein. This sample has about 500,000 distinct CDR3 sequences, with around 15% found just once. Whole-study findings and limits: Among thyroid clonotypes expanded above 0.001, most also appeared in blood.

This clonotype was counted at least ten times. The antigen remains undetermined. Calling Graves' hyperthyroidism stable meant ophthalmopathy did not progress within 18 months. Clinical symptoms, serum thyroxine and TRAb, thyroid ultrasound and orbital computed tomography were used for the diagnoses. This chain connects TRBV28 to TRBJ1-4, with 10 bases lining up with TRBD1. The source is a woman aged 18-30 years with Graves' hyperthyroidism. Material for sequencing was blood. Here the CDR3 DNA reads TGTGCCAGCAGTCAAGACAGGGGGCACGGGGTTTGGATCGCAACTAATGAAAAACTGTTTTTT. Residues: CASSQDRGHGVWIATNEKLFF.